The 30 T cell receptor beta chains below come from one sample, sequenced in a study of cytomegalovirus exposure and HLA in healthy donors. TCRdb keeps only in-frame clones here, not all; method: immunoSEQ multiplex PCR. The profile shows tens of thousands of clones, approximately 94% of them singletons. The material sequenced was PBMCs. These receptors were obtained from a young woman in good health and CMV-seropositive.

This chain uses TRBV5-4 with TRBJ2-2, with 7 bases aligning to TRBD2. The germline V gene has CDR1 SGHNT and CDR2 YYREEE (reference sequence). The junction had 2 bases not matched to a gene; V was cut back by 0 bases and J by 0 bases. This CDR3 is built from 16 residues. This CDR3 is CASSLGLASNTGELFF. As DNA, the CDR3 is TGTGCCAGCAGCTTGGGACTAGCCTCGAACACCGGGGAGCTGTTTTTT.

CDR3 DNA sequence: TGTGCCTGGAGTGTACCTCGGACACGACCGAACACCGGGGAGCTGTTTTTT. Its protein is CAWSVPRTRPNTGELFF. This chain connects TRBV30 to TRBJ2-2, with D perhaps TRBD1 (5 bases). V was clipped by 0 bases and J by 0 bases, with 14 bases between them. Germline V gene lookup returns CDR1 GTSNPN and CDR2 SVGIG (reference sequence). There are 17 residues in the CDR3.

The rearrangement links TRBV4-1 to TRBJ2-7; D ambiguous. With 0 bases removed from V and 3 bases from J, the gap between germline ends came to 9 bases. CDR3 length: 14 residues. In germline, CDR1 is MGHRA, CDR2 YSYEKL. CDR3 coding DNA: TGCGCCAGCAGCCAAGATACACAGAGCTACGAGCAGTACTTC. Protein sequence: CASSQDTQSYEQYF.

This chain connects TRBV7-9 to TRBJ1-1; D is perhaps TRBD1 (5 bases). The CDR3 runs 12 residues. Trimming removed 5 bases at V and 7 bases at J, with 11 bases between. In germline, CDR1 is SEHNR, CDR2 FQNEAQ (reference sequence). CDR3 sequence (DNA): TGTGCCAGCAGCCCACCGACAGATGAAGCTTTCTTT. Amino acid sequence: CASSPPTDEAFF.

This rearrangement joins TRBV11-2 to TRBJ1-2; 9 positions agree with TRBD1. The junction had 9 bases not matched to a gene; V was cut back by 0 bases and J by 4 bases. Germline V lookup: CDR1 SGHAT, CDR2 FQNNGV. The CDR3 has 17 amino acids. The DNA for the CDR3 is TGTGCCAGCAGCTTAGATATAGGGACAGGGCGTCTCTATGGCTACACCTTC. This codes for CASSLDIGTGRLYGYTF.

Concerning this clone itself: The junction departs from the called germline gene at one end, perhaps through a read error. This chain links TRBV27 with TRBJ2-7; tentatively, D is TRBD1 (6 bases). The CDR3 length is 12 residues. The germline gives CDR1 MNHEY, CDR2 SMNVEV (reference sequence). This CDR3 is CASSFPQGPRLF. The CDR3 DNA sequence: TGTGCCAGCAGTTTTCCCCAGGGGCCTCGGCTCTTT.

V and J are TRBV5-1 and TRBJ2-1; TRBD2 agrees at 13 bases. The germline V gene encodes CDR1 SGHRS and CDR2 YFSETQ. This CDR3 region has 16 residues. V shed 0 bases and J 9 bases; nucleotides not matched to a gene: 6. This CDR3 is CASSLGGLAGSGEQFF. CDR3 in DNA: TGCGCCAGCAGCTTGGGGGGACTAGCGGGATCAGGTGAGCAGTTCTTC.

Here the CDR3 reads CASSLSDGVDEAFF. The CDR3 nucleotides are TGTGCCAGCAGCTTATCGGACGGGGTAGATGAAGCTTTCTTT. The genes are TRBV7-9 and TRBJ1-1; D gene uncertain. This CDR3 comprises 14 residues. Germline loops: CDR1 SEHNR, CDR2 FQNEAQ (reference sequence). V was trimmed by 2 bases and J by 7 bases, leaving 14 bases between them. Using reference TRBV7-9 and TRBJ1-1 for the parts outside the CDR3, the full variable domain is DTGVSQNPRHKITKRGQNVTFRCDPISEHNRLYWYRQTLGQGPEFLTYFQNEAQLEKSRLLSDRFSAERPKGSFSTLEIQRTEQGDSAMYLCASSLSDGVDEAFFGQGTRLTVV.

In nucleotides, the CDR3 is TGTGCCAGCAGACGAGCAGGGGAAATCAATCAGCCCCAGCATTTT. Protein: CASRRAGEINQPQHF. This chain connects TRBV6-1 to TRBJ1-5; D is possibly TRBD1 (6 bases). The ends were cut back, 6 bases at V and 3 bases at J, with 15 bases in the middle. Germline CDR1 is MNHNS and CDR2 is SASEGT. CDR3 length: 15 amino acids.

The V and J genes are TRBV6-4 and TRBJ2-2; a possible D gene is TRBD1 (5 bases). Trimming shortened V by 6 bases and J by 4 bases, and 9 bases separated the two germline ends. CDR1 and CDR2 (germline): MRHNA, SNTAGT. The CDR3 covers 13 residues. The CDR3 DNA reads TGTGCCAGCAGCGCAGGGATCACCGGGGAGCTGTTTTTT. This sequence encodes CASSAGITGELFF.

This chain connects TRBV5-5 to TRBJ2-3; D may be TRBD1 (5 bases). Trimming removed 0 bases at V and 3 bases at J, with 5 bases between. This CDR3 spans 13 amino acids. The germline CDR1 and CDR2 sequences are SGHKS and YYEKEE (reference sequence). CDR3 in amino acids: CASSLGQTDTQYF. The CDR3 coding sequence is TGTGCCAGCAGCTTGGGACAGACAGATACGCAGTATTTT.

CDR3 sequence (DNA): TGTGCCAGCAGCACCTCCGGGACTTATAATTCACCCCTCCACTTT. It specifies CASSTSGTYNSPLHF. The chain carries TRBV28 and TRBJ1-6; D possibly corresponds to TRBD1 (5 bases). With 6 bases removed from V and 4 bases from J, the gap between germline ends came to 13 bases. Germline assignment: CDR1 MDHEN and CDR2 SYDVKM. This CDR3 has 15 amino acids.

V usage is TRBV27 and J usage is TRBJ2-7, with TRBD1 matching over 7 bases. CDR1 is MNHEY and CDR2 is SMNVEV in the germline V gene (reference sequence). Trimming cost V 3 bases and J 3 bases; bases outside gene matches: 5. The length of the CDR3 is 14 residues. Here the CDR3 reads CASSLRQGFYEQYF. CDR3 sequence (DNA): TGTGCCAGCAGTTTGAGACAGGGTTTCTACGAGCAGTACTTC.

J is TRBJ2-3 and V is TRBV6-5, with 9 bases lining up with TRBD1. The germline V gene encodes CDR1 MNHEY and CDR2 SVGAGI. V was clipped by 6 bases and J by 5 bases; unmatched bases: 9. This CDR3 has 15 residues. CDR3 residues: CASSAGDRDGDTQYF. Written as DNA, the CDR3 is TGTGCCAGCAGCGCCGGGGACAGGGATGGAGATACGCAGTATTTT.

This CDR3 is CASSSGGQGAYGYTF. The CDR3, as DNA: TGTGCCAGCAGCTCAGGGGGACAGGGGGCTTATGGCTACACCTTC. This chain uses TRBV7-2 with TRBJ1-2, with 12 positions matching TRBD1. The V segment lost 4 bases and the J segment 5 bases; nucleotides outside the gene matches: 5. This CDR3 spans 15 amino acids. From germline, CDR1 is SGHTA and CDR2 FQGNSA.

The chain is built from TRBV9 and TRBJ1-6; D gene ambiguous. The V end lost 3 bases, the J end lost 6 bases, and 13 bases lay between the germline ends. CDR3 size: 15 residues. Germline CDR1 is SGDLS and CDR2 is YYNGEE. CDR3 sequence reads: CASSARRVGNSPLHF. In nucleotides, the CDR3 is TGTGCCAGCAGCGCCAGGCGGGTCGGTAATTCACCCCTCCACTTT.

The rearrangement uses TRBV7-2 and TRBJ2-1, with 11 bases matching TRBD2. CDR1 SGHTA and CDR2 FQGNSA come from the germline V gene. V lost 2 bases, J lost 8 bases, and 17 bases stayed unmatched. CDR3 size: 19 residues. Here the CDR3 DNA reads TGTGCCAGCAGCTTATTCCGACGGGGCTTAGCGGGAGGGCAGGATGAGCAGTTCTTC. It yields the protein CASSLFRRGLAGGQDEQFF. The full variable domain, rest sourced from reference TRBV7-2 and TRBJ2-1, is GAGVSQSPSNKVTEKGKDVELRCDPISGHTALYWYRQSLGQGLEFLIYFQGNSAPDKSGLPSDRFSAERTGGSVSTLTIQRTQQEDSAVYLCASSLFRRGLAGGQDEQFFGPGTRLTVL.

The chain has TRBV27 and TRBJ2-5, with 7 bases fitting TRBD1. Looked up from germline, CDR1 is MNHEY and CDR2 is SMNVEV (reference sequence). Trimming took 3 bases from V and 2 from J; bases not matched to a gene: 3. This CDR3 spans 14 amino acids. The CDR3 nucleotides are TGTGCCAGCAGTTTCTTGGGACAGCAAGAGACCCAGTACTTC. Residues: CASSFLGQQETQYF.

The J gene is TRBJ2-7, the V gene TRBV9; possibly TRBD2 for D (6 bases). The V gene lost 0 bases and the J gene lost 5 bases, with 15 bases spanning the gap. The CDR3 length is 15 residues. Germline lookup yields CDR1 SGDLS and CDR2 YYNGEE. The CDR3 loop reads CASSVDGGVTNEQYF. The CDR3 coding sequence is TGTGCCAGCAGCGTAGACGGGGGAGTTACCAACGAGCAGTACTTC.

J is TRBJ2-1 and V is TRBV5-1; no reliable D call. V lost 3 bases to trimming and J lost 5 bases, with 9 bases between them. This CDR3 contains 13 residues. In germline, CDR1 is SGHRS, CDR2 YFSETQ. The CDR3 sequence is CASSSSPDNEQFF. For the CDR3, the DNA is TGCGCCAGCAGCTCATCGCCGGACAATGAGCAGTTCTTC. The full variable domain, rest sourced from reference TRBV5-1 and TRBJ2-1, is KAGVTQTPRYLIKTRGQQVTLSCSPISGHRSVSWYQQTPGQGLQFLFEYFSETQRNKGNFPGRFSGRQFSNSRSEMNVSTLELGDSALYLCASSSSPDNEQFFGPGTRLTVL.

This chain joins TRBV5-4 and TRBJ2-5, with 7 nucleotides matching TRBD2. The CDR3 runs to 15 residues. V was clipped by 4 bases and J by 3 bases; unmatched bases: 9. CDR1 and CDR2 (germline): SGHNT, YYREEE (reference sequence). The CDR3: CASSPPGGGEETQYF. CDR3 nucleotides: TGTGCCAGCAGCCCCCCGGGGGGTGGGGAAGAGACCCAGTACTTC.

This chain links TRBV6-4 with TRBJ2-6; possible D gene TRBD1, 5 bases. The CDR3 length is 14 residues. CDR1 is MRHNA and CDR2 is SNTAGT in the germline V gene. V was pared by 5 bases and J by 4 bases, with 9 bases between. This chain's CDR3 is CASSQGSGANVLTF. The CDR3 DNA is TGTGCCAGCAGTCAGGGTTCCGGGGCCAACGTCCTGACTTTC.

The CDR3 is CASSPYSYQETQYF. CDR3 in DNA: TGTGCCAGCTCACCGTACAGCTACCAAGAGACCCAGTACTTC. The chain recombines TRBV18 with TRBJ2-5; no firm D call. The germline gives CDR1 KGHSH, CDR2 LQKENI. The CDR3 is made up of 14 amino acids. Trimming left V 3 bases short and J 0 bases short, with 8 bases between.

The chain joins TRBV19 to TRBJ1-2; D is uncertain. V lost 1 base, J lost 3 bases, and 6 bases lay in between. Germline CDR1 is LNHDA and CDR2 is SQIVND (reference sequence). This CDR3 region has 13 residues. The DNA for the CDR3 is TGTGCCAGTAGTATAGTTTCGGACTATGGCTACACCTTC. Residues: CASSIVSDYGYTF.

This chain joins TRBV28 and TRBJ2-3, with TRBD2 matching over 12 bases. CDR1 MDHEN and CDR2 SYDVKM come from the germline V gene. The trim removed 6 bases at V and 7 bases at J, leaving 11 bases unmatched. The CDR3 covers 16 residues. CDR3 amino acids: CASSRRTSGTINTQYF. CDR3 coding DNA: TGTGCCAGCAGCCGTCGGACTAGCGGGACTATAAATACGCAGTATTTT.

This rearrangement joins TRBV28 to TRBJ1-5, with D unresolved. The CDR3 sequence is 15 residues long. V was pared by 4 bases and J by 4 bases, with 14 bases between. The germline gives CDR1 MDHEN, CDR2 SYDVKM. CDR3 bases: TGTGCCAGCAGTTCAGCCGGGTCCTATAATCAGCCCCAGCATTTT. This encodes CASSSAGSYNQPQHF.

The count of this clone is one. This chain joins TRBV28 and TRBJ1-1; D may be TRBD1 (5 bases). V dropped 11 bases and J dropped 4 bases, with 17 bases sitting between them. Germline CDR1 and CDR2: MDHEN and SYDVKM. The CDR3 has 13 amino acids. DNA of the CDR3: TGTGCCTCCATTCGCAGGGTGGGCACTGAAGCTTTCTTT. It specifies CASIRRVGTEAFF.

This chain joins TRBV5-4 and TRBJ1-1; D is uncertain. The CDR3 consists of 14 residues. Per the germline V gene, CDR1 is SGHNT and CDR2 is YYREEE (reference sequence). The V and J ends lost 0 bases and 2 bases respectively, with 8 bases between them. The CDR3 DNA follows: TGTGCCAGCAGCTTGGCCCACCTAAACACTGAAGCTTTCTTT. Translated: CASSLAHLNTEAFF.

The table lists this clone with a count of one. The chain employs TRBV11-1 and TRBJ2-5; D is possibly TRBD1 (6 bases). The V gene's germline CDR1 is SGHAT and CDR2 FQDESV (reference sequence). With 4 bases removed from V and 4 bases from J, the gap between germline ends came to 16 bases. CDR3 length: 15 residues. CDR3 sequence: CASSSTYRDGETQYF. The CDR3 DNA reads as TGTGCCAGCAGCTCGACCTACAGGGACGGAGAGACCCAGTACTTC.

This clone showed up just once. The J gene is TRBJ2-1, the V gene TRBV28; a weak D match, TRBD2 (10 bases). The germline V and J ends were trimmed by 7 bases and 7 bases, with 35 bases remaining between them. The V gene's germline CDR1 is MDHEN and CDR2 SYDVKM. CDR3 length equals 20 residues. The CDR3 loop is CASKPPPGQGKGLAMNEQFF. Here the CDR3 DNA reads TGTGCCAGCAAACCCCCCCCGGGACAGGGCAAGGGACTAGCGATGAATGAGCAGTTCTTC.